The 21 T cell receptor beta chains below were found in one sample sequenced in a study of cytomegalovirus exposure and HLA in healthy donors. The repertoire was sequenced with immunoSEQ multiplex PCR; TCRdb's copy has only in-frame clones and lacks some. Among 170,000 or so clones, roughly 80% were seen once, and the ten largest hold 2.5% to 3%. The sample taken for sequencing was PBMCs. Source of these receptors: a woman under 30 in good health and CMV-seropositive.

This rearrangement joins TRBV7-2 to TRBJ2-5; TRBD2 matches 14 bases. Germline trimming cut 4 bases from V and 5 bases from J; bases unmatched to any gene: 6. The length of the CDR3 is 16 residues. CDR1 SGHTA and CDR2 FQGNSA come from the germline V gene. The CDR3 loop reads CASSSTSGGARETQYF. DNA for the CDR3: TGTGCCAGCAGCTCGACTAGCGGGGGGGCCCGGGAGACCCAGTACTTC.

This clone was seen only a few times. This chain uses TRBV2 with TRBJ1-5; D not resolved. The V gene lost 6 bases and the J gene lost 6 bases, with 18 bases spanning the gap. This CDR3 region has 15 residues. Germline values: CDR1 SNHLY, CDR2 FYNNEI. CDR3 sequence reads: CASSPGGSVRQPQHF. CDR3 nucleotides: TGTGCCAGCAGCCCAGGAGGTTCTGTCCGTCAGCCCCAGCATTTT.

Here the CDR3 reads CASSQRRDSFYEQYF. CDR3 DNA: TGTGCCAGCTCGCAACGCCGGGACAGCTTCTACGAGCAGTACTTC. The chain recombines TRBV18 with TRBJ2-7, with 7 bases aligning to TRBD1. CDR3 length: 15 amino acids. With 6 bases clipped from V and 3 bases from J, the junction kept 11 bases outside the gene matches. Germline CDR1 reads KGHSH; CDR2 reads LQKENI.

This clone appeared a single time. The chain links TRBV4-1 to TRBJ2-1; 7 nucleotides agree with TRBD1. With V trimmed by 0 bases and J by 7 bases, 9 bases remained unmatched. The CDR3 totals 16 residues. CDR1 is MGHRA and CDR2 is YSYEKL in the germline V gene. The CDR3, as DNA: TGCGCCAGCAGCCAAGACGCTACAGGGGTGAGGAATGAGCAGTTCTTC. It translates to CASSQDATGVRNEQFF.

The chain links TRBV20-1 to TRBJ2-7; TRBD1 aligns across 7 bases. Losses at the gene ends were 4 bases for V and 6 bases for J; bases not matched to a gene: 3. Germline V gene data show CDR1 as DFQATT and CDR2 as SNEGSKA (reference sequence). This CDR3 comprises 11 residues. The CDR3 DNA reads as TGCAGTGCTAAACAGGGGATCGAGCAGTACTTC. Its translation: CSAKQGIEQYF.

This chain joins TRBV4-1 and TRBJ1-3, with TRBD1 matching 8 bases. The junction had 3 bases not matched to a gene; V was cut back by 0 bases and J by 8 bases. Germline CDR1 reads MGHRA; CDR2 reads YSYEKL. The CDR3 totals 14 residues. In nucleotides, the CDR3 is TGCGCCAGCAGCCAAGACCTACAGGGGGACACCATATATTTT. Its protein product is CASSQDLQGDTIYF.

This rearrangement joins TRBV2 to TRBJ2-2; 11 bases agree with TRBD1. Germline V gene sequence: CDR1 SNHLY, CDR2 FYNNEI. This CDR3 comprises 14 residues. Unmatched junction bases numbered 0, after V lost 6 bases and J lost 3 bases. The CDR3 nucleotides read TGTGCCAGCAGGGACAGGGGGCACACCGGGGAGCTGTTTTTT. Translated: CASRDRGHTGELFF.

This chain joins TRBV18 and TRBJ1-2; 8 nucleotides line up with TRBD1. Unmatched junction bases numbered 7, after V lost 4 bases and J lost 0 bases. Per germline, CDR1 KGHSH and CDR2 LQKENI. The CDR3 runs to 16 residues. CDR3 loop: CASSRGQGDSNYGYTF. The CDR3, as DNA: TGTGCCAGCTCACGAGGACAGGGCGACTCTAACTATGGCTACACCTTC.

In this sample, this clone turned up a few times. The chain uses TRBV27 and TRBJ1-2; tentative D call: TRBD1 (6 bases). V lost 6 bases, J lost 7 bases, and 15 bases lay in between. CDR1 MNHEY and CDR2 SMNVEV come from the germline V gene (reference sequence). CDR3 size: 13 residues. The CDR3 coding sequence is TGTGCCAGCAGGGCCAACAGGGATGGTGGCTACACCTTC. Translated, it gives CASRANRDGGYTF.

The rearrangement links TRBV11-1 to TRBJ1-1, with TRBD1 identical over 7 bases. J gave up 4 bases and V 1 base, and 3 bases lay outside the gene matches. Germline values: CDR1 SGHAT, CDR2 FQDESV (reference sequence). The CDR3 has 14 amino acids. The CDR3 loop is CASSLDAGGTEAFF. DNA of the CDR3: TGTGCCAGCAGCTTAGATGCAGGGGGCACTGAAGCTTTCTTT.

The chain links TRBV9 to TRBJ1-1; unclear D gene. This CDR3 comprises 13 residues. Trimming removed 0 bases from V and 3 bases from J, with 6 bases in between. Germline loops: CDR1 SGDLS, CDR2 YYNGEE. The CDR3 coding sequence is TGTGCCAGCAGCGTAGAGAGCGACACTGAAGCTTTCTTT. Encoded protein: CASSVESDTEAFF. Full variable domain (outside the CDR3, taken from reference TRBV9 and TRBJ1-1): DSGVTQTPKHLITATGQRVTLRCSPRSGDLSVYWYQQSLDQGLQFLIQYYNGEERAKGNILERFSAQQFPDLHSELNLSSLELGDSALYFCASSVESDTEAFFGQGTRLTVV.

The CDR3 loop reads CASSPFGGSDTQYF. CDR3 DNA sequence: TGTGCCAGCAGCCCCTTTGGGGGGTCAGATACGCAGTATTTT. The V gene is TRBV7-6, the J gene TRBJ2-3, with D possibly matching TRBD2 (6 bases). Germline V lookup: CDR1 SGHVS, CDR2 FNYEAQ. The CDR3 sequence is 14 residues long. V was shortened by 5 bases and J by 4 bases, with 13 bases between the two germline ends.

The rearrangement links TRBV4-2 to TRBJ2-2; D possibly corresponds to TRBD2 (5 bases). Germline V gives CDR1 LGHNA, CDR2 YNFKEQ. V dropped 1 base and J dropped 4 bases, with 13 bases sitting between them. The CDR3 is 16 residues long. CDR3 DNA sequence: TGTGCCAGCAGCCAAGTTAGCGAGCGGACCACCGGGGAGCTGTTTTTT. This gives the protein CASSQVSERTTGELFF.

The V gene is TRBV7-5, the J gene TRBJ2-7; TRBD2 is the table's D call and was not checked against the DNA. TRBV7-5 is reported as a pseudogene. The CDR3 length is 17 residues. This CDR3 reads CARSLAWGGSGGREQYF. CDR3 DNA sequence: TGTGCCAGAAGCTTAGCCTGGGGTGGTAGCGGGGGAAGGGAGCAGTACTTC.

This chain connects TRBV4-3 to TRBJ2-2; D is possibly TRBD1 (6 bases). The V end lost 0 bases, the J end lost 3 bases, and 14 bases lay between the germline ends. CDR3 length: 17 residues. Germline V gene sequence: CDR1 LGHNA, CDR2 YSLEER. The CDR3 sequence is CASSQDRLGAYTGELFF. The CDR3 DNA sequence: TGCGCCAGCAGCCAAGATCGCTTGGGGGCCTACACCGGGGAGCTGTTTTTT.

The chain has TRBV15 and TRBJ1-4, with unresolved D. The germline CDR1 and CDR2 sequences are LNHNV and YYDKDF (reference sequence). The CDR3 totals 13 residues. V was pared by 0 bases and J by 7 bases, with 6 bases between. CDR3 coding DNA: TGTGCCACCAGCAGAGATACGGTTGAAAAACTGTTTTTT. It specifies CATSRDTVEKLFF.

This clone was seen only a few times. The rearrangement uses TRBV7-8 and TRBJ1-2; perhaps TRBD1 as D (6 bases). The ends were cut back, 0 bases at V and 4 bases at J, with 9 bases in the middle. Germline CDR1 SGHVS, CDR2 FQNEAQ. This CDR3 contains 14 residues. The CDR3 loop reads CASSLAWTAYGYTF. The CDR3, as DNA: TGTGCCAGCAGCTTAGCTTGGACAGCCTATGGCTACACCTTC.

The genes are TRBV5-1 and TRBJ1-3; D uncertain. Between the trimmed V and J ends, which lost 0 bases and 9 bases, there was a span of 16 bases. The CDR3 is 15 residues long. Germline CDR1 reads SGHRS; CDR2 reads YFSETQ. CDR3 nucleotides: TGCGCCAGCAGCTTGGCAGGTATGACGGATCGCACCATATATTTT. It specifies CASSLAGMTDRTIYF.

This clone was observed a handful of times. The J gene is TRBJ2-7, the V gene TRBV6-5; D uncertain. Trimming took off 3 bases at V and 2 bases at J, with 14 bases between the two ends. CDR1 and CDR2 from the germline V gene are MNHEY and SVGAGI. CDR3 size: 15 residues. CDR3 sequence (DNA): TGTGCCAGCAGTTATGGGCGCACCGCAACCTACGAGCAGTACTTC. Protein: CASSYGRTATYEQYF.

This clone was counted once. The chain combines TRBV7-8 with TRBJ2-7; tentative D call: TRBD2 (5 bases). Germline V gene lookup returns CDR1 SGHVS and CDR2 FQNEAQ. Deletions cut 7 bases from V and 7 bases from J, with 11 bases between. CDR3 size: 11 residues. The CDR3 loop is CASTEGLEQYF. CDR3 sequence (DNA): TGTGCCAGCACTGAGGGCCTTGAGCAGTACTTC.

The chain is built from TRBV2 and TRBJ1-1; a possible D gene is TRBD1 (6 bases). The germline V gene encodes CDR1 SNHLY and CDR2 FYNNEI. The V gene lost 5 bases and the J gene lost 3 bases, with 13 bases spanning the gap. There are 14 residues in the CDR3. CDR3 loop: CASSKTPGDTEAFF. The CDR3 DNA follows: TGTGCCAGCAGTAAAACCCCAGGGGACACTGAAGCTTTCTTT.